A selection of T cell receptor beta chains follows, all from one sample in a study of blood T cell repertoires in COVID-19. Sequencing was performed with immunoSEQ multiplex PCR; in TCRdb, only in-frame clones are kept and a portion is missing. The sample consists of 110,000 to 150,000 clones, 80% to 90% of them appearing once. The sequenced sample was PBMCs or T cells enriched from blood (not recorded which). Receptor source: a man aged 50-59 years who had recovered from COVID-19. The conserved cysteine and the conserved F or W are not part of the CDR3 here. Each record gives: J gene, clone size, V gene, CDR3 length, CDR3 protein. Where a row states a size, it is once, few, many or the class of an expanded clone; other rows omit it.

J gene: TRBJ2-3
clone size: NA
V gene: TRBV24-1
CDR3 length: 10
CDR3 protein: ATSASTDTQY

J gene: TRBJ1-5
clone size: once
V gene: TRBV19
CDR3 length: 13
CDR3 protein: ASRGLTGGNQPQH

J gene: TRBJ1-1
clone size: NA
V gene: TRBV4-3
CDR3 length: 12
CDR3 protein: ASSPRVDWAEAF

J gene: TRBJ2-7
clone size: NA
V gene: TRBV12-3/TRBV12-4
CDR3 length: 11
CDR3 protein: ASSLDSSYEQY

J gene: TRBJ2-2
clone size: few
V gene: TRBV7-9
CDR3 length: 12
CDR3 protein: ASRVRTNTGELF

J gene: TRBJ1-1
clone size: NA
V gene: TRBV7-8
CDR3 length: 14
CDR3 protein: ASSQRGGRTNTEAF

J gene: TRBJ1-6
clone size: NA
V gene: TRBV7-2
CDR3 length: 12
CDR3 protein: ASSFGRETIPLH

J gene: TRBJ1-3
clone size: NA
V gene: TRBV7-9
CDR3 length: 12
CDR3 protein: ASSPGTAGNTIY

J gene: TRBJ1-1
clone size: NA
V gene: TRBV11-1
CDR3 length: 11
CDR3 protein: ASSLEEGGEAF

J gene: TRBJ1-2
clone size: NA
V gene: TRBV19
CDR3 length: 9
CDR3 protein: ASSTAGGYT